This TCR beta chain came from a study of cytomegalovirus exposure and HLA in healthy donors. Study-level points and caveats: Rates of TCR association differed by HLA locus in a later analysis, with DRB1 highest and HLA-C lowest.

The ends were cut back, 5 bases at V and 1 base at J, with 11 bases in the middle. The CDR3 is 14 amino acids. The V gene's germline CDR1 is SNHLY and CDR2 FYNNEI. In regard to this clone: What it recognizes is unknown.

PCR involved 60 Vbeta and 13 Jbeta primers. TCRdb keeps only in-frame clones here, not all; method: immunoSEQ multiplex PCR. The sample yields some 150,000 clones, around two thirds seen once. When sampled, the donors appeared nominally healthy, though they likely had unrecorded immune exposures. Sequencing was performed on PBMCs. The clonotype comes from a woman aged 40 to 50 in good health and CMV-seronegative. The chain links TRBV2 to TRBJ1-1; D remains unclear. CDR3 sequence reads: CASSPPRGNTEAFF. The CDR3 DNA is TGTGCCAGCAGTCCCCCACGGGGGAACACTGAAGCTTTCTTT.